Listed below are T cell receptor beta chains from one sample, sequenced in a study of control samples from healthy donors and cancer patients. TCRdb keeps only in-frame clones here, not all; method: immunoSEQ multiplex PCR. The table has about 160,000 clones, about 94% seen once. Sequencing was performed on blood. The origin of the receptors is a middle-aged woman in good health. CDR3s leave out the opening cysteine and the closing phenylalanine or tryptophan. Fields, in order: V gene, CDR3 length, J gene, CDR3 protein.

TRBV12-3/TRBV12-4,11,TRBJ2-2,ASSPPGTGELF
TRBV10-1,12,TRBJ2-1,ASSTDRPGNEQF
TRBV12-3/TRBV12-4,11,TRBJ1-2,ASTPDRGHGYT
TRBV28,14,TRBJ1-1,ASTPTQLGRIYEAF
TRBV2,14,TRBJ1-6,ASSPERVIYNSPLH
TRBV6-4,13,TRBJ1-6,ASSRVLGNNSPLH
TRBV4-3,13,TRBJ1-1,ASSQDTMQNTEAF
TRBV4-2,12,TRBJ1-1,ASSPKRRNTEAF
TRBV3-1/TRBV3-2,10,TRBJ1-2,ASSRGTDGYT
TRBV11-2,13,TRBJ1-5,ASSLAGSVNQPQH
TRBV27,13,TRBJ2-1,ASTIGQGSYNEQF
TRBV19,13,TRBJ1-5,ASSIGTAVYQPQH
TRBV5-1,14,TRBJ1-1,ASSGGQGAMNTEAF
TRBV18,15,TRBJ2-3,ASSPFWSGRGGDTQY
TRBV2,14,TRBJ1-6,ASSEDWDREGSPLH
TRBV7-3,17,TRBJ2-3,ASSPAPPDSGGTTDTQY
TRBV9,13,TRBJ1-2,ASSVGTTASYGYT
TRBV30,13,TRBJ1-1,AWAPLGLMNTEAF
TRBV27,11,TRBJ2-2,ASSPREGGELF
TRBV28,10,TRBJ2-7,ASRQGAYEQY
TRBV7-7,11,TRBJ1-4,ASSRTMEGKLF
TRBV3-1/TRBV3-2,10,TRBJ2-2,ASSNNPGELF
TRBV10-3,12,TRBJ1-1,AISPPGRYTEAF
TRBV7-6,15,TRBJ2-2,ASSPTPRDGDTGELF
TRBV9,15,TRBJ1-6,ASSVEGRGSYNSPLH
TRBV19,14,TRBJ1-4,ASSSARTGMMEKLF
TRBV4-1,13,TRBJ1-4,ASSQGFLGREKLF
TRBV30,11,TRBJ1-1,AWSVLGSTEAF
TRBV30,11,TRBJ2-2,AWSRTATGELF
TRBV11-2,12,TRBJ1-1,ASSLVGGYTEAF
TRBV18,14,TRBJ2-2,ASSPRTLSNTGELF
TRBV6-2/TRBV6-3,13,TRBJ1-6,ASSYSRQGSAPLH
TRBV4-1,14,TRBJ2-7,ASSQALGGGSYEQY
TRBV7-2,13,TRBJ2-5,ASSLAGTFLETQY
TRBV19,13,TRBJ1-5,ASSMYRNSNQPQH
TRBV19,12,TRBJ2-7,ASSEQGLSYEQY
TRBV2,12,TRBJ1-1,ASVGGAVNTEAF
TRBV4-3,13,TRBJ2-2,ASSQDRVRTGELF